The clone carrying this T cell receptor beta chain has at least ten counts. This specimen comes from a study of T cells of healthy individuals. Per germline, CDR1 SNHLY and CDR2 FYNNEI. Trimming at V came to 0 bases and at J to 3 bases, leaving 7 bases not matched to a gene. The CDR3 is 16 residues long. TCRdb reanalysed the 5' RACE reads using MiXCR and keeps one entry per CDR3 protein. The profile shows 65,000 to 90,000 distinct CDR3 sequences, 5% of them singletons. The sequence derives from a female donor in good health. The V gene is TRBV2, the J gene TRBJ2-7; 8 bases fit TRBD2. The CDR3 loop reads CASSEAGGTSGYEQYF. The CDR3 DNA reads TGTGCCAGCAGTGAAGCCGGGGGAACTAGCGGCTACGAGCAGTACTTC.